This TCR beta chain appears in the sequencing data of a study of T cell clusters in autoimmune cytopenias. Roughly 38,000 genome equivalents of blood DNA were amplified for TRB. As concerns this clonotype: The antigen remains unidentified.

TRB rearrangements were amplified by touch-down multiplex PCR with mixed TRB-A/B primers. From the multiplex PCR reads, TCRdb lists one entry per CDR3 protein and no DNA. Its clone listing holds about 5,000 distinct CDR3 sequences. Study results and limitations: Comparing secondary cytopenia with chronic lymphocytic leukemia showed no cluster-lack signature, apparently masked by lymphoma repertoire. Physiological T cell clusters of healthy donors were apparently absent in primary autoimmune cytopenia patients.

These data were likewise used in another study, on T cell repertoires in aging, cancer and after chemotherapy. That report notes: Healthy donor repertoires were recorded over several months to years and showed clear clonal overlap. Compared with age-matched healthy donors, untreated hematological or solid cancer patients showed higher blood TCR clonality.

Material: peripheral blood. This TCR derives from a human donor in good health.

This CDR3 is CASSPLGGSGELFF. The rearrangement links TRBV5-4 to TRBJ2-2; TCRdb's D call, TRBD1, is unchecked because there is no DNA. Germline V gives CDR1 SGHNT, CDR2 YYREEE (reference sequence). The CDR3 has 14 residues. Full variable domain (missing parts from reference TRBV5-4 and TRBJ2-2): ETGVTQSPTHLIKTRGQQVTLRCSSQSGHNTVSWYQQALGQGPQFIFQYYREEENGRGNFPPRFSGLQFPNYSSELNVNALELDDSALYLCASSPLGGSGELFFGEGSRLTVL.